This TCR beta chain was captured in a study of T cell responses to AZD1222 COVID-19 vaccine. Per germline, CDR1 SGHTA and CDR2 FQGNSA. V lost 2 bases, J lost 5 bases, and 2 bases stayed unmatched. The CDR3 is 15 residues long. The method was immunoSEQ multiplex PCR; TCRdb's version includes in-frame clones alone and lacks a portion of them. The sample lists 150,000 or so clones, around nine tenths occurring once. This specimen consisted of peripheral blood, obtained on day 0 of AZD1222 vaccination. J is TRBJ1-6 and V is TRBV7-2; 8 bases match TRBD1. This TCR derives from an adult in good health. The CDR3 DNA reads TGTGCCAGCAGCTTATCCAGGGGGCATAATTCACCCCTCCACTTT. Protein product: CASSLSRGHNSPLHF.